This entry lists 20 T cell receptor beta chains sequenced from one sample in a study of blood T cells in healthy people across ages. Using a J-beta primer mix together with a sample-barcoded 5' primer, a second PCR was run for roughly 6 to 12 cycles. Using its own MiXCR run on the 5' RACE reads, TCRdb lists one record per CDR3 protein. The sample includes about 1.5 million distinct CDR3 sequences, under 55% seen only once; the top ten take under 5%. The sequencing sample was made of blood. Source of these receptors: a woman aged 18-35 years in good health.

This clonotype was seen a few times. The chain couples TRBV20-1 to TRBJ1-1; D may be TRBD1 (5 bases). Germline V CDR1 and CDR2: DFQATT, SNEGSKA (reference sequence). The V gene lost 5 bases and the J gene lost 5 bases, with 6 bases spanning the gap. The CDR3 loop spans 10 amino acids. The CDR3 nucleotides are TGCAGTGCTGCAGGGACTGAAGCTTTCTTT. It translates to CSAAGTEAFF.

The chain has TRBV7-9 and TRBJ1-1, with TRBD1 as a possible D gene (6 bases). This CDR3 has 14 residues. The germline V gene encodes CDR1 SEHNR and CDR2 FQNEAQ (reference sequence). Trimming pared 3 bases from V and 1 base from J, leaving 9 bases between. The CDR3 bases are TGTGCCAGCAGCTTGGACAGCAAGAACACTGAAGCTTTCTTT. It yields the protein CASSLDSKNTEAFF.

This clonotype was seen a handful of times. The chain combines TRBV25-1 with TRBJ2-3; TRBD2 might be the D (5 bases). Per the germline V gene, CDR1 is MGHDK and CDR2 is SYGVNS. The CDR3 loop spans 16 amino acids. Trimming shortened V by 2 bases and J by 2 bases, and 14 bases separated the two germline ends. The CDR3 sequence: CASSEPGTGFTDTQYF. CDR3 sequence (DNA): TGTGCCAGCAGTGAACCCGGTACGGGATTCACAGATACGCAGTATTTT.

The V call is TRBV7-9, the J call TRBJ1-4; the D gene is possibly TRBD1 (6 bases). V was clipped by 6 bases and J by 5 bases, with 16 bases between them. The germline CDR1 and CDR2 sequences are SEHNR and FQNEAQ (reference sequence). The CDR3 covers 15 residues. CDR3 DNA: TGTGCCAGCAGGGGCCGGGACACCTTAAATGAAAAACTGTTTTTT. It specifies CASRGRDTLNEKLFF.

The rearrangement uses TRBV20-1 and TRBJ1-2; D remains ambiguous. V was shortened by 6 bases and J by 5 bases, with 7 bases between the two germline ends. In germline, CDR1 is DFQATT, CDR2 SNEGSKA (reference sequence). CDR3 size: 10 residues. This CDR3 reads CSALLYGYTF. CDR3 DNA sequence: TGCAGTGCCTTACTTTATGGCTACACCTTC.

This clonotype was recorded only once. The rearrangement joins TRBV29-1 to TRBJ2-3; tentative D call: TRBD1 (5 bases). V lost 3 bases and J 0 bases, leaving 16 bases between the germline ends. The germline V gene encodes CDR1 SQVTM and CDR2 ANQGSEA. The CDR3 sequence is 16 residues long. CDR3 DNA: TGCAGCGTTGAGGGCCAGACAGAAACTAGCACAGATACGCAGTATTTT. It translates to CSVEGQTETSTDTQYF.

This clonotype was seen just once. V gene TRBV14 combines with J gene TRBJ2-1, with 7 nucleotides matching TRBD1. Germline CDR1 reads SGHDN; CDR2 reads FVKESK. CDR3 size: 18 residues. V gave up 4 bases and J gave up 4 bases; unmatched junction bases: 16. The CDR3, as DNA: TGTGCCAGCAGCCGGGGCGTAGGGACAGCTATTATTTACAATGAGCAGTTCTTC. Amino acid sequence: CASSRGVGTAIIYNEQFF. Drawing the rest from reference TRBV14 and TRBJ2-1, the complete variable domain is EAGVTQFPSHSVIEKGQTVTLRCDPISGHDNLYWYRRVMGKEIKFLLHFVKESKQDESGMPNNRFLAERTGGTYSTLKVQPAELEDSGVYFCASSRGVGTAIIYNEQFFGPGTRLTVL.

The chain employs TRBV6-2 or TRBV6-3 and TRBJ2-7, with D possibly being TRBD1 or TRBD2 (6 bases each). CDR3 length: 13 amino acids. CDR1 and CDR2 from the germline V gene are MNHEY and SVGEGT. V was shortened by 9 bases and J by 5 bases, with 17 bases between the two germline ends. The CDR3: CARYPGGRDEQYF. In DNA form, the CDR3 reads TGTGCCAGATACCCCGGGGGCCGCGACGAGCAGTACTTC.

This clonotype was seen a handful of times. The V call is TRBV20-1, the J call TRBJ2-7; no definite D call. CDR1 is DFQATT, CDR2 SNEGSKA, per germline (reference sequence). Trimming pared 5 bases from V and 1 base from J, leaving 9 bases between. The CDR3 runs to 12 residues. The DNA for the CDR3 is TGCAGTGCTCTTGATGGATCCTACGAGCAGTACTTC. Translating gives CSALDGSYEQYF.

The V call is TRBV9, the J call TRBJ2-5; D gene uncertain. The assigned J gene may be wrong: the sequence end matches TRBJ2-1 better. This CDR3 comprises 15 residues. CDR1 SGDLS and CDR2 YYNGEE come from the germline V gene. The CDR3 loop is CASSVGLQYQETQFF. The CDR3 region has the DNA TGTGCCAGCAGCGTAGGACTTCAGTACCAAGAGACCCAGTTCTTC.

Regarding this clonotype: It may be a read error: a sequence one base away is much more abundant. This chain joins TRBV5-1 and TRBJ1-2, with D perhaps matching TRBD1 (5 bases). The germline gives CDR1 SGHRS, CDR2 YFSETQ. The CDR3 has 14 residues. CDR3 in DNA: TGCTCCAGCAGCTTGGGGACTGTGGACTATGGCTACACCTTC. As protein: CSSSLGTVDYGYTF. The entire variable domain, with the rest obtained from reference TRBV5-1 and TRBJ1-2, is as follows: KAGVTQTPRYLIKTRGQQVTLSCSPISGHRSVSWYQQTPGQGLQFLFEYFSETQRNKGNFPGRFSGRQFSNSRSEMNVSTLELGDSALYLCSSSLGTVDYGYTFGSGTRLTVV.

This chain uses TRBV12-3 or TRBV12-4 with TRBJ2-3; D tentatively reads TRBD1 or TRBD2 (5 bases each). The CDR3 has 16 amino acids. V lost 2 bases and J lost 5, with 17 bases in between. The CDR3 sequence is CASSLTRDVDLDTQYF. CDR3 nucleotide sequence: TGTGCCAGCAGTTTAACGAGGGACGTCGACCTAGATACGCAGTATTTT.

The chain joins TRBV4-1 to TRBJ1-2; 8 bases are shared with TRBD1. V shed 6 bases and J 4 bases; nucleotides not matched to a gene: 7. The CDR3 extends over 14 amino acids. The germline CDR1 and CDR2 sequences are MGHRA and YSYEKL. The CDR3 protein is CASRQGAPFYGYTF. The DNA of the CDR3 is TGCGCCAGCAGGCAGGGGGCCCCGTTCTATGGCTACACCTTC.

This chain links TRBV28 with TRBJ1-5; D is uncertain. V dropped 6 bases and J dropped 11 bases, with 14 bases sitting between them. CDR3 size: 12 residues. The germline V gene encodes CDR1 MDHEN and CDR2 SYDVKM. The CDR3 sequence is CASRIPSFSQHF. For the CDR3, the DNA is TGTGCCAGCAGGATCCCCTCCTTTTCCCAGCATTTT.

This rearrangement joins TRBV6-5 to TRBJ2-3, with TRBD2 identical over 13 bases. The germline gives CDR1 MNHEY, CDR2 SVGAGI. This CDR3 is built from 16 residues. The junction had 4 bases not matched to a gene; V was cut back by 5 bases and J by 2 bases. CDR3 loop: CASSNGLAGDTDTQYF. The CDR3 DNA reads TGTGCCAGCAGTAACGGACTAGCGGGGGACACAGATACGCAGTATTTT.

In DNA form, the CDR3 reads TGTGCCAGCAGCTTAGAATTAGCGGGAGATCTTGAGCAGTTCTTC. Its protein product is CASSLELAGDLEQFF. This chain connects TRBV7-9 to TRBJ2-1, with 9 positions matching TRBD2. Trimming removed 1 base from V and 9 bases from J; junction bases left unmatched: 7. The CDR3 length is 15 residues. Germline-derived CDR1 and CDR2 are SEHNR and FQNEAQ (reference sequence).

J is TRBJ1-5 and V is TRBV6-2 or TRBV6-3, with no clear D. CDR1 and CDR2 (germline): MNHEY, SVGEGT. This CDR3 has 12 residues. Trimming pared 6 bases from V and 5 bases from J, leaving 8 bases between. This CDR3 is CASSSSYQPQHF. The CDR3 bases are TGTGCCAGCAGCTCCTCCTATCAGCCCCAGCATTTT.

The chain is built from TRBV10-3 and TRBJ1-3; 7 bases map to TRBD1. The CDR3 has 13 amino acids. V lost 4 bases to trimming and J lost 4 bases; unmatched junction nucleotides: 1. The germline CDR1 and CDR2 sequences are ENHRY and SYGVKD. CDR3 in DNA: TGTGCCATCAGTGGACAGGGAGGAAACACCATATATTTT. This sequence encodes CAISGQGGNTIYF.

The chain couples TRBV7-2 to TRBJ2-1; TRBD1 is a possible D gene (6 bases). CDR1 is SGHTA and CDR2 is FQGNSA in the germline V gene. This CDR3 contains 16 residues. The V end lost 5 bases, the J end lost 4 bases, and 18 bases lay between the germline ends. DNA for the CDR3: TGTGCCAGCAGCCCGTACAGGGAACAGACATACAATGAGCAGTTCTTC. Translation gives CASSPYREQTYNEQFF.

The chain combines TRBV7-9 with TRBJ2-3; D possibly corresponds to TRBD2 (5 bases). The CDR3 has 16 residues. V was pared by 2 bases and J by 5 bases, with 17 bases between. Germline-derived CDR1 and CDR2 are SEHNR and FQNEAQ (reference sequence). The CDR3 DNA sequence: TGTGCCAGCAGCTTATGGTCCGGGGTAATGGGAGATACGCAGTATTTT. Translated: CASSLWSGVMGDTQYF.